This TCR beta chain was profiled in a study of shared clonotypes between healthy human individuals. About the research overall: Sampling drew on donors who were a couple of women and a few men aged 18 to 49. Each donor contributed plates that comprised three CD4 naive, three CD4 memory, two CD8 naive and one CD8 memory.

Clones were read by immunoSEQ multiplex PCR, and TCRdb kept only the in-frame ones, dropping some. Altogether almost 750,000 clones are present, roughly 72% being singletons, with the ten largest covering under 2%. All the donors were Caucasian adults who lived in Nashville, Tennessee. Unmatched junction bases numbered 9, after V lost 2 bases and J lost 6 bases. The germline gives CDR1 WSHSY, CDR2 SAAADI. The CDR3 runs to 15 residues. This sequence was found in a woman in her twenties or thirties in good health. Sequencing was performed on memory CD4+ T cells sorted from blood. Noted subset: CD45RA-negative fraction. The J gene is TRBJ1-1, the V gene TRBV10-2, with 7 nucleotides matching TRBD1. CDR3 amino acids: CASSEPGQGGAEAFF. The CDR3 DNA reads TGCGCCAGCAGTGAGCCGGGGCAGGGGGGGGCTGAAGCTTTCTTT.